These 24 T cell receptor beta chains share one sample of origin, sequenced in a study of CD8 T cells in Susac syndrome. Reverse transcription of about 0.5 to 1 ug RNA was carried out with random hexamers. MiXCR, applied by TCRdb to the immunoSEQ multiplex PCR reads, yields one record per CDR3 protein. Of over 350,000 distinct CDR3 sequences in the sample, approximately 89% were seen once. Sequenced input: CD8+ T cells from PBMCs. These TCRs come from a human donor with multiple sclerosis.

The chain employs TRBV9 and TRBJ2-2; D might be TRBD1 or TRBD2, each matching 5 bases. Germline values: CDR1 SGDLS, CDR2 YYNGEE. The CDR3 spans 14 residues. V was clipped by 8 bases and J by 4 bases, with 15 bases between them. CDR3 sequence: CASSSGTSTGELFF. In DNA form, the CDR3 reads TGTGCCAGTTCCTCCGGGACCAGCACCGGGGAGCTGTTTTTT.

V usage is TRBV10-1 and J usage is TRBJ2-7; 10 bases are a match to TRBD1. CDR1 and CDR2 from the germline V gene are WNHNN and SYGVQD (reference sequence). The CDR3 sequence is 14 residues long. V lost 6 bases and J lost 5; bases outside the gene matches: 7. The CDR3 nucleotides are TGCGCCAGCAGCGGCGGGACAGGGGACCACGAGCAGTACTTC. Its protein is CASSGGTGDHEQYF.

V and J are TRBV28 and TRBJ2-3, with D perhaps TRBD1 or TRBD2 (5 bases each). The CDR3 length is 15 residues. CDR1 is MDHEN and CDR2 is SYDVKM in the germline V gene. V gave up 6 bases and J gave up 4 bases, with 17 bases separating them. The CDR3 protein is CASSHRDLASDTQYF. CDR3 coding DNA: TGTGCCAGCAGCCACCGGGACCTAGCTTCAGATACGCAGTATTTT. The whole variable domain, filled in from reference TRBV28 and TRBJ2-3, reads DVKVTQSSRYLVKRTGEKVFLECVQDMDHENMFWYRQDPGLGLRLIYFSYDVKMKEKGDIPEGYSVSREKKERFSLILESASTNQTSMYLCASSHRDLASDTQYFGPGTRLTVL.

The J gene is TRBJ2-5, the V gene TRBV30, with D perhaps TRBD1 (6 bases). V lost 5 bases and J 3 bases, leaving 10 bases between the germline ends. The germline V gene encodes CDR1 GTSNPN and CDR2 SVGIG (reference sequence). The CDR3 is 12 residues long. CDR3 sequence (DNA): TGTGCCTGGGGCGACAGGAAAGAGACCCAGTACTTC. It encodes CAWGDRKETQYF.

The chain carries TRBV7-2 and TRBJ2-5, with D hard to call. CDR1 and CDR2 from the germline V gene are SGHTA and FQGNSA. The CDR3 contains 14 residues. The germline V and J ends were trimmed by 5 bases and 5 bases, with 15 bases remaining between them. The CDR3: CASSQVTAFETQYF. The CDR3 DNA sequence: TGTGCCAGCAGCCAAGTCACTGCCTTTGAGACCCAGTACTTC.

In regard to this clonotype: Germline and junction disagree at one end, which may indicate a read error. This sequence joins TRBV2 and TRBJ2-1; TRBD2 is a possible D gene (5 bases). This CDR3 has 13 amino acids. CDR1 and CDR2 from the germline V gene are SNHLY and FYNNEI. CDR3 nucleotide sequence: TGTGCCAGCGGTGAACTAGTTTCCATTGAGCAGTTCTTC. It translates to CASGELVSIEQFF.

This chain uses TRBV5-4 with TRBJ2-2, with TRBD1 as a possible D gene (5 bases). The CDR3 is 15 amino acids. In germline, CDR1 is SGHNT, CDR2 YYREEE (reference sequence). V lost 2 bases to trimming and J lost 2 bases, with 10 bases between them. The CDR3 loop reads CASSFLTANTGELFF. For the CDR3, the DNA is TGTGCCAGCAGCTTCTTGACAGCTAACACCGGGGAGCTGTTTTTT.

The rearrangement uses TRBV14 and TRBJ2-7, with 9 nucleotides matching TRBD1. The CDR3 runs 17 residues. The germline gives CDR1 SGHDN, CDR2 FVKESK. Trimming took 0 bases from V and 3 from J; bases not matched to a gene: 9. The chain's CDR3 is CASSQEYHGTGFYEQYF. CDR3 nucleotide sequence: TGTGCCAGCAGCCAAGAGTACCACGGGACAGGGTTCTACGAGCAGTACTTC.

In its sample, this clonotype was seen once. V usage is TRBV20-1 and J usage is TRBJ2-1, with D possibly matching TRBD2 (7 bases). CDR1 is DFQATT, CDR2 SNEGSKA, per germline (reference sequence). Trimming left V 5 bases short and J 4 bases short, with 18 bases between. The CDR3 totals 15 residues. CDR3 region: CSAGGASVLYNEQFF. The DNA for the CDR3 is TGCAGTGCTGGGGGGGCCAGCGTTCTATACAATGAGCAGTTCTTC.

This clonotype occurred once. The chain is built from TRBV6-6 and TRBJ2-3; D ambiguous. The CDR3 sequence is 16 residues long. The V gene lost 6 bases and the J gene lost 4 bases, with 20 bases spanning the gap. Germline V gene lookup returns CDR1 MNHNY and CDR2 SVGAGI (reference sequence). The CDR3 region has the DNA TGTGCCAGCAGGGGGTTGGAAAGGGAAAGTCCAGATACGCAGTATTTT. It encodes CASRGLERESPDTQYF.

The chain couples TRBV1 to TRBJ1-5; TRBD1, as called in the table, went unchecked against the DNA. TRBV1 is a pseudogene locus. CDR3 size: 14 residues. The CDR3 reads CTSPTGPVTQPQHF. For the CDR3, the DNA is TGCACCAGCCCTACAGGGCCGGTGACTCAGCCCCAGCATTTT.

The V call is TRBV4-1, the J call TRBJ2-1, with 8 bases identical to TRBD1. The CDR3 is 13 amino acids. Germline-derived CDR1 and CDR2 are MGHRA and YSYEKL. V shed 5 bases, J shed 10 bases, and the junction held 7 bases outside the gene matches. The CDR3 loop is CASSTETGVEQFF. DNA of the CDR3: TGCGCCAGCAGCACGGAGACAGGGGTGGAGCAGTTCTTC.

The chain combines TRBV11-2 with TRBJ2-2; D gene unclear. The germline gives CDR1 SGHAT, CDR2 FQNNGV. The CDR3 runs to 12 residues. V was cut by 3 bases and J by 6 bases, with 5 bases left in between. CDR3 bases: TGTGCCAGCAGCTTCGATTCCGGGGAGCTGTTTTTT. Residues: CASSFDSGELFF.

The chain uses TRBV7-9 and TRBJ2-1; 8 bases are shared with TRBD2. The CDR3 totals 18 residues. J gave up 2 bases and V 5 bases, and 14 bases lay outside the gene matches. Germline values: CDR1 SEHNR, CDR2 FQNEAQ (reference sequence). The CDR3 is CASSPPSSGGGPYNEQFF. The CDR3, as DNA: TGTGCCAGCAGCCCCCCCTCTTCCGGGGGGGGCCCCTACAATGAGCAGTTCTTC.

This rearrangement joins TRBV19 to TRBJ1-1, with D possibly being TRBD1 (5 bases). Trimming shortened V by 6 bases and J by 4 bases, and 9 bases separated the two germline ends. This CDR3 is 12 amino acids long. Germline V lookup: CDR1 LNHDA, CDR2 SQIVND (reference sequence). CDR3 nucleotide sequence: TGTGCCAGTAGCACCGGGACCACTGAAGCTTTCTTT. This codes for CASSTGTTEAFF.

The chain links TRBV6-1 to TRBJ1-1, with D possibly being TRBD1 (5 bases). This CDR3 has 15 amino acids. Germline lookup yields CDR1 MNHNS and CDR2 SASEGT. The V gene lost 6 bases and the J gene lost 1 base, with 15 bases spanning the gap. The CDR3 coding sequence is TGTGCCAGCAGAACCCTTCTCGACAGGAACACTGAAGCTTTCTTT. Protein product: CASRTLLDRNTEAFF.

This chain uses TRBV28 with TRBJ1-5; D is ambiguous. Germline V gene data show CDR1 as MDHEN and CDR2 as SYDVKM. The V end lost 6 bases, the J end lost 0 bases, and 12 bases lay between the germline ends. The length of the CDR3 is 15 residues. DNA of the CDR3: TGTGCCAGCAGCTTCCTCGGTAATAGCAATCAGCCCCAGCATTTT. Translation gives CASSFLGNSNQPQHF.

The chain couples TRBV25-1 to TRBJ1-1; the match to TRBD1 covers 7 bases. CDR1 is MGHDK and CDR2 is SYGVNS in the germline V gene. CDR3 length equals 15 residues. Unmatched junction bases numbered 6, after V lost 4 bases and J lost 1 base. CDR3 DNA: TGTGCCAGCAGTGTCCTGGGACAGCCGAACACTGAAGCTTTCTTT. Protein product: CASSVLGQPNTEAFF.

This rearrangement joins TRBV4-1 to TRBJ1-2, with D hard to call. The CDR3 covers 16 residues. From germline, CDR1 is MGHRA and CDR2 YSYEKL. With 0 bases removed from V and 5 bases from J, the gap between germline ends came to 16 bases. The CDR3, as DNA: TGCGCCAGCAGCCAAGAAATGACCGCGGGAACATATGGCTACACCTTC. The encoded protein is CASSQEMTAGTYGYTF.

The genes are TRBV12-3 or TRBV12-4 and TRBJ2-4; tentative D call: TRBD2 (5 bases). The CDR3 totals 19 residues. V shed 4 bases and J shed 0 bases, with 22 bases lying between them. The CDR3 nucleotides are TGTGCCAGCAGTTCCCTTTGGGCGGGTGGAGCTCTAGCCAAAAACATTCAGTACTTC. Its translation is CASSSLWAGGALAKNIQYF.

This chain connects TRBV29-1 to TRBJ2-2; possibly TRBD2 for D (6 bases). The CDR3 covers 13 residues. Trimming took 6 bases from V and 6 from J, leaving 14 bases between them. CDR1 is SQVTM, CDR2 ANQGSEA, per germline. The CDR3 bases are TGCAGCGTGCTGGGACTTTTCGCCGGGGAGCTGTTTTTT. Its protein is CSVLGLFAGELFF.

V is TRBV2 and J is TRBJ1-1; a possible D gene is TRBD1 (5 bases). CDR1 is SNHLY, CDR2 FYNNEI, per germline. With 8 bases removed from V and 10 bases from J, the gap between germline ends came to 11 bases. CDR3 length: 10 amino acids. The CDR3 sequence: CASRGGIAFF. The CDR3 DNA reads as TGTGCCAGCCGCGGGGGGATAGCTTTCTTT.

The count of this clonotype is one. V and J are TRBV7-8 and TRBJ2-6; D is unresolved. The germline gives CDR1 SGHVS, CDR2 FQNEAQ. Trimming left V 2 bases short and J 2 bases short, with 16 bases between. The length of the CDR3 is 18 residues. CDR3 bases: TGTGCCAGCAGCTTAACGGAACGGGCCTTCCCTGGGGCCAACGTCCTGACTTTC. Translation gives CASSLTERAFPGANVLTF.

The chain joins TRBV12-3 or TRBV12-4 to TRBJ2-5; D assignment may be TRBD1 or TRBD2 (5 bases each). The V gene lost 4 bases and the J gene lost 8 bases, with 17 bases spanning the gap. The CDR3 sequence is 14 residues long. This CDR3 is CASSSNREGQTQYF. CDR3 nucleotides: TGTGCCAGCAGTTCTAATCGCGAGGGGCAAACCCAGTACTTC.